This T cell receptor (beta chain) is from a study of blood T cells in healthy people across ages. The study, taken as a whole, reports: Diversity figures derived from one million T cells were judged to underestimate the true value. As age increased, TCR beta diversity per million T cells fell in a roughly linear fashion.

The V gene lost 3 bases and the J gene lost 4 bases, with 6 bases spanning the gap. The CDR3 covers 12 residues. Germline-derived CDR1 and CDR2 are SGDLS and YYNGEE. Combining a sample-barcoded 5' primer with a J-beta primer mix, a second PCR ran for about 7 to 12 cycles. TCRdb itself ran the 5' RACE reads through MiXCR, one entry per CDR3 protein. This sample has roughly 1,800,000 distinct CDR3 sequences, with less than 50% found just once. Concerning this clonotype: Its antigen remains unknown.

J is TRBJ2-3 and V is TRBV9; D not resolved. Sequencing used blood. This clonotype was obtained from a woman in her thirties or forties in good health. The DNA of the CDR3 is TGTGCCAGCAGCGGTAACGCAGATACGCAGTATTTT. Protein product: CASSGNADTQYF.